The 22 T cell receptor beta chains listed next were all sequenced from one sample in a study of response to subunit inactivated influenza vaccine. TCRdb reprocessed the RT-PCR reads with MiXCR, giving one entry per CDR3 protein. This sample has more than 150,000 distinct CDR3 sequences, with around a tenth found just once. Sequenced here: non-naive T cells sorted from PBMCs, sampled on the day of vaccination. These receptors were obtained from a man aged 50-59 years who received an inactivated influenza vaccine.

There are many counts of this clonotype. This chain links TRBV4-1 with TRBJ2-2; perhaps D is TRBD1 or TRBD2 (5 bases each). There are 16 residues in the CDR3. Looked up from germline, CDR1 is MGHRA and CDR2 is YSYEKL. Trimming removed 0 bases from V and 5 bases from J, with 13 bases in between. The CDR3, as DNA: TGCGCCAGCAGCCAAGAATCGGGGCTCCCGACCGGGGAGCTGTTTTTT. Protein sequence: CASSQESGLPTGELFF.

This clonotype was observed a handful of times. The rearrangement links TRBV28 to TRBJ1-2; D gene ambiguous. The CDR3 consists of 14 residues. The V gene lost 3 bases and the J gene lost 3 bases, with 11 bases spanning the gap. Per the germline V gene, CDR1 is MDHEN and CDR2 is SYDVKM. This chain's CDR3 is CASSLVKVDYGYTF. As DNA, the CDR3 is TGTGCCAGCAGTTTGGTCAAGGTCGACTATGGCTACACCTTC.

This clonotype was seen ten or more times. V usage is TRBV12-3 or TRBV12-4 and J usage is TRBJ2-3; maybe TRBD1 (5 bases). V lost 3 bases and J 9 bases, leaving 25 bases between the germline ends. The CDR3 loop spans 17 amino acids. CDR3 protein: CASSLAGFGYGSRTQYF. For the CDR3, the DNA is TGTGCCAGCAGTTTGGCAGGGTTCGGCTATGGAAGTCGGACGCAGTATTTT.

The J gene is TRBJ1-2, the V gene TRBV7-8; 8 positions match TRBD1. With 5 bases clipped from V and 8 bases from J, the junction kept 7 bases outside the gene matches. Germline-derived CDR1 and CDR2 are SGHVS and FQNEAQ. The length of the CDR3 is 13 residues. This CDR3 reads CASSKQGAGGYTF. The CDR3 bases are TGTGCCAGCAGCAAGCAGGGGGCGGGGGGCTACACCTTC.

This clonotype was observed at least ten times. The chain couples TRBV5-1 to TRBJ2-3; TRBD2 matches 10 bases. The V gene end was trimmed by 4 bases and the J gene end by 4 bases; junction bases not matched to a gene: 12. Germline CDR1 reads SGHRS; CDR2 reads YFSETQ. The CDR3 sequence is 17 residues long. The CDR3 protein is CASSLHPSGGASDTQYF. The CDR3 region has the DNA TGCGCCAGCAGCCTACATCCTAGCGGGGGAGCGTCAGATACGCAGTATTTT.

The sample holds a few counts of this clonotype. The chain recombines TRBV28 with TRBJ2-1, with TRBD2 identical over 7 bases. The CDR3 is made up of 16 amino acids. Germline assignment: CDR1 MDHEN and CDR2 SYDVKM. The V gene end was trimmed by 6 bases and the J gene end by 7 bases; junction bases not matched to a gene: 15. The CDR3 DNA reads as TGTGCCAGCAGCCACTCTAGTGGGAGGGCTCAGAATGAGCAGTTCTTC. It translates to CASSHSSGRAQNEQFF.

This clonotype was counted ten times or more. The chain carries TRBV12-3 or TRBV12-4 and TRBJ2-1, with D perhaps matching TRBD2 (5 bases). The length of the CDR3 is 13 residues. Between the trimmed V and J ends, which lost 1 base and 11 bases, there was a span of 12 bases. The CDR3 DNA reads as TGTGCCAGCAGTTTAGAGCGGTACTCTCAGCAGTTCTTC. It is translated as CASSLERYSQQFF.

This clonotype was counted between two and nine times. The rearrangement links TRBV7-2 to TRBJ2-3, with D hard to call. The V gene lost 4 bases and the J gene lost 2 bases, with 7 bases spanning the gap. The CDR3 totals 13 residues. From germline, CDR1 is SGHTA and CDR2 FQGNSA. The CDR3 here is CASSWSNTDTQYF. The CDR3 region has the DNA TGTGCCAGCAGCTGGTCTAACACAGATACGCAGTATTTT.

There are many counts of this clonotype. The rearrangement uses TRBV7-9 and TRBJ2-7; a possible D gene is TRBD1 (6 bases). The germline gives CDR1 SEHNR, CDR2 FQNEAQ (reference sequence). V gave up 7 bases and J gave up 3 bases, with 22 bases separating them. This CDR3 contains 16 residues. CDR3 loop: CASTDKRVDSGYEQYF. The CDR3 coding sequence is TGTGCCAGCACCGACAAACGAGTGGACAGTGGCTACGAGCAGTACTTC. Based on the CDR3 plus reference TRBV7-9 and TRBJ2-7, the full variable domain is DTGVSQNPRHKITKRGQNVTFRCDPISEHNRLYWYRQTLGQGPEFLTYFQNEAQLEKSRLLSDRFSAERPKGSFSTLEIQRTEQGDSAMYLCASTDKRVDSGYEQYFGPGTRLTVT.

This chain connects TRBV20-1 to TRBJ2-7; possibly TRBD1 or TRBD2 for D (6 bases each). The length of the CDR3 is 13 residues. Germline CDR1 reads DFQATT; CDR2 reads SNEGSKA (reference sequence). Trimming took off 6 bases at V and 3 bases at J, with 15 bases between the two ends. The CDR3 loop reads CSASRDTSYEQYF. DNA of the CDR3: TGCAGTGCGTCGCGGGACACGAGCTACGAGCAGTACTTC.

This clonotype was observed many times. This CDR3 reads CASSERDTSTDTQYF. In nucleotides, the CDR3 is TGCGCCAGCAGCGAACGGGACACAAGCACAGATACGCAGTATTTT. The chain carries TRBV4-3 and TRBJ2-3; D might be TRBD1 (6 bases). The CDR3 has 15 residues. Trimming took 5 bases from V and 0 from J, leaving 12 bases between them. The V gene's germline CDR1 is LGHNA and CDR2 YSLEER.

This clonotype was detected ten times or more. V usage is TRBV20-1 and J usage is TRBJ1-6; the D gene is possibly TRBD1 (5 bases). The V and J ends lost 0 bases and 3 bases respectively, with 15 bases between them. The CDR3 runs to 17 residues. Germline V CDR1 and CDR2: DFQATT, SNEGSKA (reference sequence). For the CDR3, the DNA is TGCAGTGCTAGAGAGTACCGGTTGCAGGGCTATAATTCACCCCTCCACTTT. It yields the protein CSAREYRLQGYNSPLHF.

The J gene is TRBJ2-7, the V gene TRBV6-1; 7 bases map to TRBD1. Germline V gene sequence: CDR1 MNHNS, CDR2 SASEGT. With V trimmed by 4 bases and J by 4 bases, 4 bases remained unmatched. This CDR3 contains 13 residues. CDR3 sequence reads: CASSAYRGYEQYF. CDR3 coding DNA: TGTGCCAGCAGTGCCTACAGGGGATACGAGCAGTACTTC.

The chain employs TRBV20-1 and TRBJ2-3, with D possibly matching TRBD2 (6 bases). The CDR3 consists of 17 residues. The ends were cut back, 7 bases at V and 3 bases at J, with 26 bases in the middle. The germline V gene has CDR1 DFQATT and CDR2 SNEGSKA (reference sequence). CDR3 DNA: TGCAGTGGCCAGGCTGCTAGCTGGAGGGATAGGACAGATACGCAGTATTTT. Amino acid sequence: CSGQAASWRDRTDTQYF.

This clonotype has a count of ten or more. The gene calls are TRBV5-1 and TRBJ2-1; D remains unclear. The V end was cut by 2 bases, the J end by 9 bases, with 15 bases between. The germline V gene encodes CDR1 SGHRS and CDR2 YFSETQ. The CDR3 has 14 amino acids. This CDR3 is CASSFDVGPVEQFF. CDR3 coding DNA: TGCGCCAGCAGCTTTGATGTGGGTCCAGTTGAGCAGTTCTTC.

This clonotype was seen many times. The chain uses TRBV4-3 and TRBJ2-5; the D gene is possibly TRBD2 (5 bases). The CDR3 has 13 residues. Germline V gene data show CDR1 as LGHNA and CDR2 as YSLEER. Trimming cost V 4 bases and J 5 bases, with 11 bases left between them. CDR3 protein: CASSPDLGETQYF. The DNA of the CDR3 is TGCGCCAGCAGCCCGGACTTGGGGGAGACCCAGTACTTC.

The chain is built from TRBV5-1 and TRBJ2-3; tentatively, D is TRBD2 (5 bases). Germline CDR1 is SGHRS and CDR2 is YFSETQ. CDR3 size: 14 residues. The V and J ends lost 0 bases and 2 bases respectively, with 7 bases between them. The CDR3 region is CASSLALATDTQYF. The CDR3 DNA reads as TGCGCCAGCAGCTTGGCCCTAGCCACAGATACGCAGTATTTT.

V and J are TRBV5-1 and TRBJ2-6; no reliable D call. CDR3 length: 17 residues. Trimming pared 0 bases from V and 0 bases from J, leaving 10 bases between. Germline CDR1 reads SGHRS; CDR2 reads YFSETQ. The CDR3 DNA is TGCGCCAGCAGCTTGGGCAGCGCGTTCTCTGGGGCCAACGTCCTGACTTTC. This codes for CASSLGSAFSGANVLTF. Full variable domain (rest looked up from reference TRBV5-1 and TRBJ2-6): KAGVTQTPRYLIKTRGQQVTLSCSPISGHRSVSWYQQTPGQGLQFLFEYFSETQRNKGNFPGRFSGRQFSNSRSEMNVSTLELGDSALYLCASSLGSAFSGANVLTFGAGSRLTVL.

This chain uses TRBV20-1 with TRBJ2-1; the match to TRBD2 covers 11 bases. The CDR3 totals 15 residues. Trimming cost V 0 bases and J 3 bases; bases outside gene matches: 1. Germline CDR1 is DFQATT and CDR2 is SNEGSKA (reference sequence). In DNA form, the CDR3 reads TGCAGTGCTAGAGACCTAGCGGGAGGCTACAATGAGCAGTTCTTC. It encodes CSARDLAGGYNEQFF.

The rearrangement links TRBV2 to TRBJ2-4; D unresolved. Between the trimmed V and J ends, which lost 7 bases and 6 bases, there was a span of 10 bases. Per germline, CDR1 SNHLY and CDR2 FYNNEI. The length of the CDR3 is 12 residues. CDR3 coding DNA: TGTGCCAGCATGGATGATGGAAACATTCAGTACTTC. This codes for CASMDDGNIQYF.

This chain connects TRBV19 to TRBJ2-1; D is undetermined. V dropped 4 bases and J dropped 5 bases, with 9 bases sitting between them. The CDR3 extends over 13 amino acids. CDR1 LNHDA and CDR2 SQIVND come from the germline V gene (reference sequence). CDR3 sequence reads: CASSTRTDNEQFF. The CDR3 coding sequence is TGTGCCAGTAGTACTCGGACCGACAATGAGCAGTTCTTC.

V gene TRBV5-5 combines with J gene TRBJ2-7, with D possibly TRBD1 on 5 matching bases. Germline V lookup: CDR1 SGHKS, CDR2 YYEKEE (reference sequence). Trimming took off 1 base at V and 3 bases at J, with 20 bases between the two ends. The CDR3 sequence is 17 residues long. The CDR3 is CASSLKAVKWTNYEQYF. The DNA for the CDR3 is TGTGCCAGCAGCTTGAAGGCGGTGAAGTGGACAAACTACGAGCAGTACTTC.